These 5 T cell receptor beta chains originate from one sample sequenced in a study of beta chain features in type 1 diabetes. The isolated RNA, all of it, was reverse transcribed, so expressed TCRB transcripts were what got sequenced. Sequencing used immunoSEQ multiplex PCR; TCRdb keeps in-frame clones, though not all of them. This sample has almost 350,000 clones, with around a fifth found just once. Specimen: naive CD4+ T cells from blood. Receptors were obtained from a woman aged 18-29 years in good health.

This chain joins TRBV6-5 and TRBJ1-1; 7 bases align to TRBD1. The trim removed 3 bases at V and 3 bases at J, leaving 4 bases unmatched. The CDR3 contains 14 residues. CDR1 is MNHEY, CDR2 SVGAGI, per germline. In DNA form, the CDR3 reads TGTGCCAGCAGTTATCAGGGGGTGGACACTGAAGCTTTCTTT. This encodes CASSYQGVDTEAFF.

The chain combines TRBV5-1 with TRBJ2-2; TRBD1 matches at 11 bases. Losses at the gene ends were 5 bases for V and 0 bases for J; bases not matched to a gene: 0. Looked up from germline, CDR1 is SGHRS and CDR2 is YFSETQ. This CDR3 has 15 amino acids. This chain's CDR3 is CASRGQGANTGELFF. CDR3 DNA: TGCGCCAGCAGGGGACAGGGGGCGAACACCGGGGAGCTGTTTTTT.

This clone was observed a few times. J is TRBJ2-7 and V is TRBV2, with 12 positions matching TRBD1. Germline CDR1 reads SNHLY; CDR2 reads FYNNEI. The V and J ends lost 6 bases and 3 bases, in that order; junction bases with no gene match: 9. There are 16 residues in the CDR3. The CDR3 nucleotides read TGTGCCAGCAGCGACCAGGGACAGGGGGCATTCTACGAGCAGTACTTC. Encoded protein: CASSDQGQGAFYEQYF.

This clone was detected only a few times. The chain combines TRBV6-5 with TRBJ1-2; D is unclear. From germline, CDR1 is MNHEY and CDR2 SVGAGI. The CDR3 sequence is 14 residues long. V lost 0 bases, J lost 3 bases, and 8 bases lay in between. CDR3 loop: CASSYSEGYYGYTF. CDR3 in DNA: TGTGCCAGCAGTTACTCGGAGGGCTACTATGGCTACACCTTC.

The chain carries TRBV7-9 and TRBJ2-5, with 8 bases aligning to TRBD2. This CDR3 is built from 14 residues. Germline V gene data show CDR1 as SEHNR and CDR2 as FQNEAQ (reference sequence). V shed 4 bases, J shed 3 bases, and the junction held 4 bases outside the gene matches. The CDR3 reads CASSSAAGEETQYF. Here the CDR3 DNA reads TGTGCCAGCAGCTCGGCAGCGGGGGAAGAGACCCAGTACTTC.